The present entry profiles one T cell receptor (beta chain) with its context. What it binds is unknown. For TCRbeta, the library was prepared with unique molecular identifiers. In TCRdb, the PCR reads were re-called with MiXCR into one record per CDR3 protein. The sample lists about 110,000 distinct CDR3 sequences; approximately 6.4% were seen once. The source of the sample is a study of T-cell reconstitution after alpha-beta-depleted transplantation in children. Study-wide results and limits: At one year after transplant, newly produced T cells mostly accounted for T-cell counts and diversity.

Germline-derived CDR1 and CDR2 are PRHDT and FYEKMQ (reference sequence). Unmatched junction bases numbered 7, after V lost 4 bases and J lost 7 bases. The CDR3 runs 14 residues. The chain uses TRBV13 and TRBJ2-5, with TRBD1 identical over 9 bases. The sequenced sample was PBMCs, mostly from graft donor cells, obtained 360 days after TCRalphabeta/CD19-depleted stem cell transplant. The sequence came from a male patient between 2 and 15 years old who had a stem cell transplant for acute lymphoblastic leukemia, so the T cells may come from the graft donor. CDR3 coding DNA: TGTGCCAGCAGCTCCGGGACAGGGTGGGGGACCCAGTACTTC. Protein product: CASSSGTGWGTQYF.